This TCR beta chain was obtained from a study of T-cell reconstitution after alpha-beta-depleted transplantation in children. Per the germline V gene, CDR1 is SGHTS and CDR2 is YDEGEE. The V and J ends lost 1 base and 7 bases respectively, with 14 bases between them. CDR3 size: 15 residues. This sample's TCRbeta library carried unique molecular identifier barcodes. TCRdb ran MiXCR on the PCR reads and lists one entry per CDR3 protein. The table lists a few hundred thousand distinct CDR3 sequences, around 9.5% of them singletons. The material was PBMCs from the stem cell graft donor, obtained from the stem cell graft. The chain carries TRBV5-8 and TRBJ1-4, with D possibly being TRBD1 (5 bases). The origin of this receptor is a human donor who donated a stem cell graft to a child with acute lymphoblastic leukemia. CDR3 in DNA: TGTGCCAGCAGCTTGACTCAGGCGCAGGGTGAAAAACTGTTTTTT. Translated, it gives CASSLTQAQGEKLFF.